Listed below are T cell receptor beta chains from one sample, sequenced in a study of blood T cells in healthy people across ages. TCRdb reprocessed the 5' RACE reads via MiXCR and lists one record per CDR3 protein. Of 1.5 million to 2 million distinct CDR3 sequences in the sample, about two fifths were seen once. Sequenced sample: blood. Receptors originate from a human donor in good health. Both conserved end residues are part of each CDR3. The D gene is left open where the match is weak. The size entry is marked missing in some rows and otherwise reads once, few, many or a size class.

TRBD1 | TRBJ1-4 | NA | TRBV28 | CASRAGTGLIVEKLFF | TGTGCCAGCAGGGCCGGGACAGGGTTGATCGTGGAAAAACTGTTTTTT
NA | TRBJ1-5 | NA | TRBV27 | CASTPLSNGGYNQPQHF | TGTGCCAGCACTCCCCTCTCAAATGGGGGATACAATCAGCCCCAGCATTTT
TRBD1 | TRBJ1-1 | NA | TRBV7-9 | CASSPGTGVTGTEAFF | TGTGCCAGCAGCCCCGGGACAGGGGTGACGGGCACTGAAGCTTTCTTT
NA | TRBJ2-7 | few | TRBV6-1 | CASSTGPEGGPRGSSYEQYF | TGTGCCAGCAGCACCGGCCCGGAGGGCGGCCCAAGAGGGAGCTCCTACGAGCAGTACTTC
NA | TRBJ1-2 | NA | TRBV11-2 | CASSWGGGSTF | NA
TRBD2 | TRBJ2-7 | NA | TRBV7-3 | CASSLKGWRGSEQYF | TGTGCCAGCAGCTTAAAGGGGTGGCGGGGGAGCGAGCAGTACTTC
NA | TRBJ2-7 | NA | TRBV4-2 | CASSQGRGSGYEQYF | TGTGCCAGCAGCCAGGGACGGGGGTCCGGCTACGAGCAGTACTTC
TRBD2 | TRBJ2-2 | NA | TRBV28 | CASSLFPSGAVGELFF | TGTGCCAGCAGTTTATTTCCTAGCGGGGCTGTCGGGGAGCTGTTTTTT
NA | TRBJ2-7 | many | TRBV20-1 | CSARASGGYEQYF | TGCAGTGCTAGAGCAAGTGGGGGTTACGAGCAGTACTTC
NA | TRBJ2-5 | many | TRBV10-3 | CAISAGETQYF | TGTGCCATCAGTGCAGGAGAGACCCAGTACTTC
NA | TRBJ1-4 | many | TRBV10-3 | CASSQGPGKLFF | TGTGCCTCGTCGCAGGGACCTGGAAAACTGTTTTTT
NA | TRBJ1-2 | few | TRBV7-2 | CASSLAGGSMGYTF | TGTGCCAGCAGCTTAGCCGGGGGAAGTATGGGCTACACCTTC
TRBD1 | TRBJ1-1 | NA | TRBV12-3/TRBV12-4 | CASTYLRDRERTEAFF | TGTGCCAGCACCTACCTCCGGGACAGAGAAAGGACTGAAGCTTTCTTT
NA | TRBJ1-1 | once | TRBV14 | CASSQAPTGKAFF | TGTGCCAGCAGCCAAGCCCCGACAGGTAAAGCTTTCTTT
NA | TRBJ1-5 | NA | TRBV2 | CASRETDHSNQPQHF | TGTGCCAGCAGGGAGACAGATCATAGCAATCAGCCCCAGCATTTT
TRBD1 | TRBJ1-4 | NA | TRBV4-1 | CASSQGSGTEGEKLFF | TGCGCCAGCAGCCAGGGATCCGGGACAGAGGGTGAAAAACTGTTTTTT
NA | TRBJ1-4 | few | TRBV4-3 | CASSQEFIEGATNEKLFF | TGCGCCAGCAGCCAAGAATTTATCGAGGGTGCAACTAATGAAAAACTGTTTTTT
NA | TRBJ2-5 | NA | TRBV20-1 | CSARNPGNQETQYF | TGCAGTGCTAGAAATCCCGGAAACCAAGAGACCCAGTACTTC
TRBD1 | TRBJ1-2 | NA | TRBV9 | CASSVDIGGEIHGYTF | TGTGCCAGCAGCGTAGATATAGGGGGCGAAATACATGGCTACACCTTC
NA | TRBJ2-3 | few | TRBV3-1 | CASSPQPTSTDTQYF | TGTGCCAGCAGCCCGCAACCGACTAGCACAGATACGCAGTATTTT
NA | TRBJ2-5 | NA | TRBV4-3 | CASSQGSRDGETQYF | TGCGCCAGCAGCCAAGGATCAAGGGACGGGGAGACCCAGTACTTC
NA | TRBJ2-7 | few | TRBV20-1 | CSAKPGGSYEQYF | TGCAGTGCTAAGCCAGGGGGGAGTTACGAGCAGTACTTC
NA | TRBJ2-3 | many | TRBV5-1 | CASSLEEGTQYF | TGTGCCAGCAGCTTAGAGGAGGGTACGCAGTATTTT
TRBD1 | TRBJ1-2 | many | TRBV5-1 | CASSSKRTGKKSYGYTF | TGCGCCAGCAGCTCAAAACGGACAGGGAAGAAGAGCTATGGCTACACCTTC
TRBD1 | TRBJ1-2 | NA | TRBV11-3 | CASSSGQGWGYTF | TGTGCCAGCAGCTCCGGACAGGGGTGGGGCTACACCTTC
NA | TRBJ2-2 | once | TRBV7-9 | CASSLESLGTKTYTGELFF | TGTGCCAGCAGCCTCGAATCCCTCGGGACAAAAACCTACACCGGGGAGCTGTTTTTT
NA | TRBJ1-5 | once | TRBV20-1 | CSAASGVPNQPQHF | TGCAGTGCCGCCTCCGGGGTCCCCAATCAGCCCCAGCATTTT
NA | TRBJ1-1 | NA | TRBV15 | CATSPRKQGNTEAFF | TGTGCCACCAGCCCGAGGAAACAGGGGAACACTGAAGCTTTCTTT
TRBD1 | TRBJ1-2 | few | TRBV6-5 | CASRSQGRRGYTF | TGTGCCAGCAGGTCACAGGGGCGTCGTGGCTACACCTTC
NA | TRBJ2-7 | NA | TRBV6-2/TRBV6-3 | CASTPYRYYEQYF | TGTGCCAGCACCCCCTACAGGTACTACGAGCAGTACTTC
TRBD2 | TRBJ2-3 | few | TRBV14 | CASSQEGAGGRLVDTQYF | TGTGCCAGCAGCCAAGAAGGAGCGGGGGGACGGTTAGTTGATACGCAGTATTTT
NA | TRBJ1-4 | once | TRBV29-1 | CSVGGAATNEKRFF | TGCAGCGTGGGGGGGGCCGCAACTAATGAAAAACGGTTTTTT
NA | TRBJ2-5 | few | TRBV7-9 | CASSFTPGTGYGETQYF | TGTGCCAGCAGCTTCACCCCCGGGACGGGGTATGGAGAGACCCAGTACTTC
NA | TRBJ2-7 | few | TRBV20-1 | CSARHWNYEQYF | TGCAGTGCTAGACACTGGAACTACGAGCAGTACTTC
TRBD2 | TRBJ2-6 | NA | TRBV18 | CASSPRTSGGLGSGANVLTF | TGTGCCAGCTCACCACGGACTAGCGGGGGCTTGGGGTCTGGGGCCAACGTCCTGACTTTC
NA | TRBJ1-2 | few | TRBV7-9 | CASSLGRAILDGYTF | TGTGCCAGCAGCTTAGGGAGGGCAATTCTGGATGGCTACACCTTC
NA | TRBJ1-6 | few | TRBV27 | CASSFFGETLHF | TGTGCCAGCAGTTTTTTTGGGGAAACCCTCCACTTT
TRBD1 | TRBJ2-1 | NA | TRBV7-8 | CASSRTGAGGEQFF | TGTGCCAGCAGCCGGACAGGGGCAGGTGGTGAGCAGTTCTTC
TRBD1 | TRBJ1-6 | few | TRBV20-1 | CSARAGTVFDSPLHF | TGCAGTGCTAGAGCTGGGACAGTTTTCGATTCACCCCTCCACTTT
TRBD2 | TRBJ2-5 | few | TRBV5-1 | CASSPGTSGYKETQYF | TGCGCCAGCAGTCCCGGGACTAGCGGGTACAAAGAGACCCAGTACTTC
NA | TRBJ2-5 | NA | TRBV6-5 | CASSYRGVGAAQYF | TGTGCCAGCAGTTATAGGGGTGTGGGTGCGGCCCAGTACTTC
TRBD1 | TRBJ2-7 | NA | TRBV6-1 | CASRQGTGAYEQYF | TGTGCCAGCAGGCAAGGGACAGGGGCCTACGAGCAGTACTTC
NA | TRBJ1-5 | NA | TRBV4-3 | CASSFFHGSNQPQHF | TGCGCCAGCAGCTTCTTCCATGGGAGCAATCAGCCCCAGCATTTT
NA | TRBJ1-2 | NA | TRBV9 | CASSVDTGGGYTF | TGTGCCAGCAGCGTTGACACCGGCGGGGGCTACACCTTC
NA | TRBJ2-5 | many | TRBV29-1 | CSADQVGETQYF | TGCAGCGCTGATCAGGTCGGGGAGACCCAGTACTTC
TRBD1 | TRBJ2-7 | few | TRBV20-1 | CSARELGFRGLYEQYF | TGCAGTGCTAGAGAGCTAGGGTTCAGGGGGCTCTACGAGCAGTACTTC
NA | TRBJ1-2 | NA | TRBV10-3 | CAISERDSSNYGYTF | TGTGCCATCAGTGAGCGGGACTCCTCTAACTATGGCTACACCTTC
NA | TRBJ2-7 | NA | TRBV4-3 | CASSQFDGVSSGEQYF | TGCGCCAGCAGCCAGTTCGACGGGGTGTCTTCGGGCGAGCAGTACTTC
NA | TRBJ1-1 | NA | TRBV5-1 | CASSFSTMNTEAFF | TGCGCCAGCAGCTTTTCGACGATGAACACTGAAGCTTTCTTT
TRBD1 | TRBJ1-2 | NA | TRBV6-5 | CASSSSLGRGPSNYGYTF | TGTGCCAGCAGTTCTTCCTTGGGCAGGGGGCCCTCTAACTATGGCTACACCTTC
NA | TRBJ2-3 | few | TRBV9 | CASSVVGAEDTQYF | TGTGCCAGCAGCGTAGTGGGGGCCGAGGATACGCAGTATTTT
TRBD1 | TRBJ2-7 | NA | TRBV6-6 | CASSSRPGQGFYEQYF | TGTGCCAGCAGCTCAAGACCGGGACAGGGGTTCTACGAGCAGTACTTC
NA | TRBJ1-1 | few | TRBV7-2 | CASSLAGVAGIDTEAFF | TGTGCCAGCAGCTTAGCTGGAGTAGCAGGCATCGACACTGAAGCTTTCTTT
NA | TRBJ1-1 | NA | TRBV4-1 | CASSPTQVAEAFF | TGCGCCAGCAGCCCGACCCAGGTCGCTGAAGCTTTCTTT
NA | TRBJ1-5 | NA | TRBV5-8 | CASSNGVGDTGPQHF | TGTGCCAGCAGCAATGGAGTCGGTGATACCGGGCCCCAGCATTTT
NA | TRBJ2-1 | NA | TRBV7-9 | CASSFPTSYNEQFF | TGTGCCAGCAGCTTCCCGACCTCCTACAATGAGCAGTTCTTC